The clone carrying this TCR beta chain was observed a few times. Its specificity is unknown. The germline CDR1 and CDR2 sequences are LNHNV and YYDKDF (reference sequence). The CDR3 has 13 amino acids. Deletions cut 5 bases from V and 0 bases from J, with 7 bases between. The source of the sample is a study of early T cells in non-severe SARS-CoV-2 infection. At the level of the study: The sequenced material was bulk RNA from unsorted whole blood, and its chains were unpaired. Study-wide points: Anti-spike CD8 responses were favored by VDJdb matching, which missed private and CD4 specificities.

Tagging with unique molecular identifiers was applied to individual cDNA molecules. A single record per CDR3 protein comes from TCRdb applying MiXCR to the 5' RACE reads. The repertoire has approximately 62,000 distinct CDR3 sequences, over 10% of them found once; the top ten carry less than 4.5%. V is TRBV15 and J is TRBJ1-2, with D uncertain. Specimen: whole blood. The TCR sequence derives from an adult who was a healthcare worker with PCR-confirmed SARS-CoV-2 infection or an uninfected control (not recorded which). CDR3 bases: TGTGCCACCAGCGCGACTTCTAACTATGGCTACACCTTC. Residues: CATSATSNYGYTF.